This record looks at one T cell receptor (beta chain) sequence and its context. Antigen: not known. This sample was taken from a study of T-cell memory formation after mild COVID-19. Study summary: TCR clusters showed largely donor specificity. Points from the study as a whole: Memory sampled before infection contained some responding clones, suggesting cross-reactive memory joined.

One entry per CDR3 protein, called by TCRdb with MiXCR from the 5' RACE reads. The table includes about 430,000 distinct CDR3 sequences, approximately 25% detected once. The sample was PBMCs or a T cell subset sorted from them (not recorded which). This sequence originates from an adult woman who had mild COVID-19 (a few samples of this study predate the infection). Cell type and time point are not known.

The CDR3 bases are TGTGCCAGCAGCCGCGGACAGTACACTGAAGCTTTCTTT. Its protein is CASSRGQYTEAFF. The V and J genes are TRBV4-2 and TRBJ1-1; maybe TRBD1 (6 bases). Germline loops: CDR1 LGHNA, CDR2 YNFKEQ. Trimming pared 4 bases from V and 3 bases from J, leaving 9 bases between. The CDR3 is made up of 13 amino acids.